This T cell receptor (beta chain) came from a study of graft-versus-host responses after intestinal transplantation. Regarding this clone: As yet, its antigen is unknown.

Data came from immunoSEQ multiplex PCR; TCRdb stores just in-frame clones and leaves some out. The table shows roughly 69,000 clones, with 90% occurring only once. Germline assignment: CDR1 SGHAT and CDR2 FQNNGV. The CDR3 length is 17 residues. V gave up 2 bases and J gave up 4 bases; unmatched junction bases: 8. This receptor was obtained from a human donor who was the organ donor for an intestinal transplant. The chain carries TRBV11-2 and TRBJ2-1, with TRBD2 matching over 10 bases. The sequencing used unstimulated CD8+ T cells sorted from spleen or lymph node cells, collected before transplant. CDR3 sequence (DNA): TGTGCCAGCAGCTTATCAGCGGGAGGGCCCCTTTACAATGAGCAGTTCTTC. Translated, it gives CASSLSAGGPLYNEQFF. The variable domain in full, with the rest retrieved from reference TRBV11-2 and TRBJ2-1, is EAGVAQSPRYKIIEKRQSVAFWCNPISGHATLYWYQQILGQGPKLLIQFQNNGVVDDSQLPKDRFSAERLKGVDSTLKIQPAKLEDSAVYLCASSLSAGGPLYNEQFFGPGTRLTVL.